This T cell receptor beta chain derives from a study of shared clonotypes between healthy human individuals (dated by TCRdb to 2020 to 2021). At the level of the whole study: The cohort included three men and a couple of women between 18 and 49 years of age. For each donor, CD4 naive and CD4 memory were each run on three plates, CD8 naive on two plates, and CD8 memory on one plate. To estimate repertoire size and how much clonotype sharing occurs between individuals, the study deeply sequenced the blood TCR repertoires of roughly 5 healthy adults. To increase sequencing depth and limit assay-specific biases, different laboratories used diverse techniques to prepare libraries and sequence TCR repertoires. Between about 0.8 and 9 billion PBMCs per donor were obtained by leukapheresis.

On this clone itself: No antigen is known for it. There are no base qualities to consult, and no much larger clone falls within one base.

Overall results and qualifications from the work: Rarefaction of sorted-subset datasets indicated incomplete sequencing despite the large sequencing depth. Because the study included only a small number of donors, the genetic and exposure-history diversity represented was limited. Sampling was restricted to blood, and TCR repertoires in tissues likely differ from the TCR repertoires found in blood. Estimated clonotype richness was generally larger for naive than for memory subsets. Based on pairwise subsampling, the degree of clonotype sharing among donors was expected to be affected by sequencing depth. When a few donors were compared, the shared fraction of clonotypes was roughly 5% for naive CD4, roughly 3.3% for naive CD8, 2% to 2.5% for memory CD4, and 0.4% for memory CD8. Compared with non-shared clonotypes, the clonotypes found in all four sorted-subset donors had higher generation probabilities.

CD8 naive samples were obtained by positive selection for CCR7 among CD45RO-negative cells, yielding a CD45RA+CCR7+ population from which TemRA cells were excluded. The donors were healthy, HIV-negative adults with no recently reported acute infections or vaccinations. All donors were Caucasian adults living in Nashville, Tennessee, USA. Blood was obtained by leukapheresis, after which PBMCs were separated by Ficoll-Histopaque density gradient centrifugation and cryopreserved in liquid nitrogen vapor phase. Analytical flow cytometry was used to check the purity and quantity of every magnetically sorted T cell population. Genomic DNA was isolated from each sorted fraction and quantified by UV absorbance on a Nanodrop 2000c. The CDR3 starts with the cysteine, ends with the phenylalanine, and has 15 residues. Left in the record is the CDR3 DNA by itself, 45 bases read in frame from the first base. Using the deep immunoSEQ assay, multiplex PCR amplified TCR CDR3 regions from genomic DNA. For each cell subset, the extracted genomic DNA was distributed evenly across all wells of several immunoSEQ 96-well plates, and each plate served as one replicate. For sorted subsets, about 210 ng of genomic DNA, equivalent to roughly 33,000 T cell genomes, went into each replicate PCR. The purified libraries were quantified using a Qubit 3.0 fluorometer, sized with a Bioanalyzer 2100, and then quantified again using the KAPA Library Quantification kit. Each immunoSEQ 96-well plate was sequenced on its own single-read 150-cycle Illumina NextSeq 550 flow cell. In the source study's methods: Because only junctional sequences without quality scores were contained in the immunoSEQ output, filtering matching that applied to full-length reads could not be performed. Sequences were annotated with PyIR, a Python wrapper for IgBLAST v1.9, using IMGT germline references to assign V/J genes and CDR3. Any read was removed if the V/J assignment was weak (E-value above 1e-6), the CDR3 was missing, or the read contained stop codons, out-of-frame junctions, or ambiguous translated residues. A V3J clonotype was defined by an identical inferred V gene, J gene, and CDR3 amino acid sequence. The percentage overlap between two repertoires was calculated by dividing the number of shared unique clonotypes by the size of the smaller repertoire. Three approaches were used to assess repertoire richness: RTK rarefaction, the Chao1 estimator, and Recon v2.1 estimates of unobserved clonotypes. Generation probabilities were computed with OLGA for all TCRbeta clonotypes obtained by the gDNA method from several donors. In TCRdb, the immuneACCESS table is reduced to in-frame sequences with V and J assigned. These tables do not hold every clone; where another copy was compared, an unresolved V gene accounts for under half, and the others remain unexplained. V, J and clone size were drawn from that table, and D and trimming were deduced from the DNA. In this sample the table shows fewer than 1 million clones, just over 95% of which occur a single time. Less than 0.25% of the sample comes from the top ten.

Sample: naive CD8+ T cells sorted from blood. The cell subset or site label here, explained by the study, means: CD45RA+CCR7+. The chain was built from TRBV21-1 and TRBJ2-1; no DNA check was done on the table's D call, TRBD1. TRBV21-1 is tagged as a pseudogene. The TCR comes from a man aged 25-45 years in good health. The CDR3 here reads CASSKAGHSYNEQFF. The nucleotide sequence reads TGTGCCAGCAGCAAAGCGGGACACAGCTACAATGAGCAGTTCTTC.